This T cell receptor beta chain was identified in a study of PD-1 blockade in mismatch repair-deficient tumors. Produced via immunoSEQ multiplex PCR; TCRdb's table is partial and in-frame only. The sample has some 45,000 clones; 77% are singletons. The material sequenced was PBMCs, taken before pembrolizumab treatment. The receptor comes from an adult with mismatch repair-deficient cancer.

Written as DNA, the CDR3 is TGTGCCAGCAGCTTGGGGGGGGGAAGCTCCTACAATGAGCAGTTCTTC. Residues: CASSLGGGSSYNEQFF. This chain connects TRBV5-6 to TRBJ2-1; 7 nucleotides match TRBD2. Losses at the gene ends were 0 bases for V and 0 bases for J; bases not matched to a gene: 3. The CDR3 has 16 residues. The V gene's germline CDR1 is SGHDT and CDR2 YYEEEE.